Below, 17 T cell receptor beta chains from the same sample are listed, as sequenced in a study of CD8 T cells in Susac syndrome. After extraction with the RNeasy kit, about 0.45 to 1 ug of the RNA was reverse transcribed using random hexamers. TCRdb redid the calling of the immunoSEQ multiplex PCR reads with MiXCR, one entry per CDR3 protein. The table has 25,000 to 30,000 distinct CDR3 sequences, 94% seen once; the top ten hold 0.25% to 0.3%. The sequencing input was CD8+ T cells from PBMCs. The receptors were sampled from a human donor in good health.

The J gene is TRBJ2-3, the V gene TRBV29-1; 8 positions match TRBD1. Trimming cost V 4 bases and J 2 bases; bases outside gene matches: 11. Germline V CDR1 and CDR2: SQVTM, ANQGSEA. The CDR3 is made up of 16 amino acids. CDR3 loop: CSVGGSDRVHTDTQYF. As DNA, the CDR3 is TGCAGCGTTGGGGGCTCGGACAGGGTCCACACAGATACGCAGTATTTT.

This chain joins TRBV20-1 and TRBJ1-1, with 8 bases matching TRBD1. Germline lookup yields CDR1 DFQATT and CDR2 SNEGSKA (reference sequence). This CDR3 has 14 amino acids. Here the CDR3 reads CSCDRGGSNTEAFF. DNA for the CDR3: TGCAGCTGTGACAGGGGAGGGTCGAACACTGAAGCTTTCTTT.

The CDR3 is CASSNEQGEQPQHF. CDR3 in DNA: TGTGCCAGTAGCAACGAACAGGGAGAACAGCCCCAGCATTTT. This sequence joins TRBV19 and TRBJ1-5; tentative D call: TRBD1 (6 bases). With 6 bases removed from V and 7 bases from J, the gap between germline ends came to 16 bases. The CDR3 covers 14 residues. Per germline, CDR1 LNHDA and CDR2 SQIVND (reference sequence).

The chain joins TRBV19 to TRBJ2-1, with TRBD2 matching 10 bases. The CDR3 loop spans 20 amino acids. V lost 1 base to trimming and J lost 8 bases; unmatched junction nucleotides: 20. Germline CDR1 LNHDA, CDR2 SQIVND (reference sequence). CDR3: CASSIGSGGARRYAVYEQFF. In DNA, the CDR3 is TGTGCCAGTAGTATAGGCAGCGGGGGGGCCCGGAGGTATGCGGTCTATGAGCAGTTCTTC.

Regarding this clonotype: The junction shows a germline mismatch at one end, possibly a read error. CDR3 loop: CTSSEAELFYGYTF. CDR3 DNA: TGTACCAGCAGTGAAGCGGAGCTTTTCTATGGCTACACCTTC. The rearrangement joins TRBV2 to TRBJ1-2; D not certain. Germline CDR1 SNHLY, CDR2 FYNNEI. This CDR3 comprises 14 residues. The variable domain in full, completed from reference TRBV2 and TRBJ1-2, reads EPEVTQTPSHQVTQMGQEVILRCVPISNHLYFYWYRQILGQKVEFLVSFYNNEISEKSEIFDDQFSVERPDGSNFTLKIRSTKLEDSAMYFCTSSEAELFYGYTFGSGTRLTVV.

V gene TRBV7-9 combines with J gene TRBJ2-7, with no clear D. In germline, CDR1 is SEHNR, CDR2 FQNEAQ (reference sequence). CDR3 size: 13 residues. Trimming took off 4 bases at V and 6 bases at J, with 13 bases between the two ends. CDR3 DNA: TGTGCCAGCAGCTCTGATTCCTACGTCGAGCAGTACTTC. Encoded protein: CASSSDSYVEQYF.

V and J are TRBV5-5 and TRBJ1-2; possibly TRBD1 for D (6 bases). The V end was cut by 0 bases, the J end by 7 bases, with 10 bases between. This CDR3 is 13 amino acids long. Per germline, CDR1 SGHKS and CDR2 YYEKEE (reference sequence). The CDR3 DNA reads as TGTGCCAGCAGCTTGGAGCGCAGGGGTGGCTACACCTTC. It is translated as CASSLERRGGYTF.

V and J are TRBV11-2 and TRBJ2-3; 8 bases line up with TRBD1. V lost 0 bases and J lost 3; bases outside the gene matches: 11. The germline V gene encodes CDR1 SGHAT and CDR2 FQNNGV. The CDR3 has 18 amino acids. CDR3 region: CASSLDRRRGQITDTQYF. CDR3 sequence (DNA): TGTGCCAGCAGCTTAGATAGGCGCAGGGGGCAGATAACAGATACGCAGTATTTT.

V is TRBV27 and J is TRBJ1-1, with 12 bases aligning to TRBD1. The J segment lost 4 bases and the V segment lost 8 bases, leaving 5 bases of the junction unmatched. Germline CDR1 MNHEY, CDR2 SMNVEV (reference sequence). The CDR3 extends over 14 amino acids. In nucleotides, the CDR3 is TGTGCCAGCGTCTTGGGACAGGGGGCCACTGAAGCTTTCTTT. Protein sequence: CASVLGQGATEAFF.

The chain joins TRBV4-1 to TRBJ2-7; 9 bases line up with TRBD1. The CDR3 covers 16 residues. Germline CDR1 reads MGHRA; CDR2 reads YSYEKL. V shed 0 bases and J 0 bases; nucleotides not matched to a gene: 3. This CDR3 reads CASSQEGTGSSYEQYF. The CDR3 DNA reads TGCGCCAGCAGCCAAGAGGGGACAGGGAGCTCCTACGAGCAGTACTTC.

The V call is TRBV4-3, the J call TRBJ1-5; perhaps TRBD1 as D (5 bases). V lost 0 bases and J 2 bases, leaving 11 bases between the germline ends. The CDR3 loop spans 16 amino acids. Germline V gene lookup returns CDR1 LGHNA and CDR2 YSLEER. CDR3 nucleotide sequence: TGCGCCAGCAGCCAAGACAGGGTTGGTGGCAATCAGCCCCAGCATTTT. This translates into CASSQDRVGGNQPQHF.

This chain uses TRBV5-7 with TRBJ2-7; TRBD1 matches 9 bases. TRBV5-7 counts as an open reading frame of uncertain function. The junction had 3 bases not matched to a gene; V was cut back by 0 bases and J by 2 bases. This CDR3 contains 15 residues. The CDR3 bases are TGTGCCAGCAGCTTGGCGGGACAGGGACCCTACGAGCAGTACTTC. As protein: CASSLAGQGPYEQYF.

J is TRBJ1-4 and V is TRBV14; D perhaps matches TRBD1 (5 bases). V shed 1 base and J shed 7 bases, with 13 bases lying between them. Germline CDR1 is SGHDN and CDR2 is FVKESK. The CDR3 loop spans 15 amino acids. The CDR3 loop is CASSQGTGRLEKLFF. The CDR3 bases are TGTGCCAGCAGCCAAGGAACAGGACGACTTGAAAAACTGTTTTTT.

V and J are TRBV27 and TRBJ2-3; 8 positions match TRBD1. CDR3 size: 13 residues. V lost 3 bases, J lost 7 bases, and 3 bases stayed unmatched. Germline assignment: CDR1 MNHEY and CDR2 SMNVEV (reference sequence). CDR3 loop: CASSFTGGNTQYF. Written as DNA, the CDR3 is TGTGCCAGCAGTTTTACAGGGGGGAATACGCAGTATTTT.

The V call is TRBV4-2, the J call TRBJ2-5; no clear D gene. Trimming left V 1 base short and J 4 bases short, with 13 bases between. CDR1 and CDR2 (germline): LGHNA, YNFKEQ. The CDR3 has 15 amino acids. This chain's CDR3 is CASSQVSGPGETQYF. The CDR3 region has the DNA TGTGCCAGCAGCCAAGTATCAGGCCCGGGAGAGACCCAGTACTTC.

The chain carries TRBV27 and TRBJ2-2; 9 nucleotides line up with TRBD1. V gave up 7 bases and J gave up 1 base; unmatched junction bases: 4. The CDR3 is 15 residues long. Germline values: CDR1 MNHEY, CDR2 SMNVEV (reference sequence). CDR3 amino acids: CASTEDRGNTGELFF. The CDR3 nucleotides read TGTGCCAGCACCGAGGACAGGGGGAACACCGGGGAGCTGTTTTTT.

V usage is TRBV7-2 and J usage is TRBJ2-3; D unresolved. From germline, CDR1 is SGHTA and CDR2 FQGNSA. The CDR3 has 12 amino acids. Trimming shortened V by 8 bases and J by 1 base, and 7 bases separated the two germline ends. In DNA, the CDR3 is TGTGCCAGCTCTTCGGGCACAGATACGCAGTATTTT. Translated: CASSSGTDTQYF.